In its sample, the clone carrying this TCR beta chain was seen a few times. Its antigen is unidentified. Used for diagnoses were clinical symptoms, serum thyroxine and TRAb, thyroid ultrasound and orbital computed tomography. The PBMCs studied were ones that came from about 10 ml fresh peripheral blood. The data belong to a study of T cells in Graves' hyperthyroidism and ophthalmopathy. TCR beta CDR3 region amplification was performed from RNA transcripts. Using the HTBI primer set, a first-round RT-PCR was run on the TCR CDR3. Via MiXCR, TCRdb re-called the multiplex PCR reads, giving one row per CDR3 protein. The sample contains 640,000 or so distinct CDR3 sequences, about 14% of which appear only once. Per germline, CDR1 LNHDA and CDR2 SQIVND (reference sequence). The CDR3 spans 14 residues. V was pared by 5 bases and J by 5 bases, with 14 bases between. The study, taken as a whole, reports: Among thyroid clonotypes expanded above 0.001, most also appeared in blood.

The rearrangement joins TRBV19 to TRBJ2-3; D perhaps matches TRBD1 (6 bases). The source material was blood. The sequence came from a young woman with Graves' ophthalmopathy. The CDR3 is CASSDWGQVDTQYF. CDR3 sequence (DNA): TGTGCCAGTAGTGACTGGGGGCAAGTAGATACGCAGTATTTT. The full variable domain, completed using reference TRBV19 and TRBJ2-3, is DGGITQSPKYLFRKEGQNVTLSCEQNLNHDAMYWYRQDPGQGLRLIYYSQIVNDFQKGDIAEGYSVSREKKESFPLTVTSAQKNPTAFYLCASSDWGQVDTQYFGPGTRLTVL.